The entry below gives a single T cell receptor (beta chain) sequence along with its context. Its recognized antigen is unknown. Base qualities were left out, and no much larger clone turns up one base away. The junction carries 11 bases between V and J, which are trimmed by 3 bases and 5 bases respectively. The germline V gene provides CDR1 WSHSY and CDR2 SAAADI. From the cysteine through the phenylalanine, the CDR3 covers 13 amino acids. Only the CDR3 DNA stays, 39 bases, in frame from base 1. This specimen comes from a study of sequential checkpoint blockade in melanoma (dated by TCRdb to the late 2010s). Background for the entire study: Using 1:1 randomization, the trial assigned patients either to first-line nivolumab followed by ipilimumab (arm A) or to ipilimumab followed by nivolumab (arm B). Both trial sequences were followed by maintenance nivolumab. Results and caveats for the whole study, not just this receptor: The model for predicting response that combines TCR metrics with mutation burden needs to be validated in larger, independent patient cohorts.

The treatment or condition label corresponds to: randomized to nivolumab then ipilimumab (arm A) or the reverse (arm B). Prior DNA-damaging chemotherapy had not been received by any trial patient. On a FACS Aria II flow cytometer, live CD3+CD8+ cells that were negative for CD19 and CD56 were sorted from thawed PBMCs. Samples came from patients with melanoma in CheckMate 064, a randomized, open-label phase II trial of sequential checkpoint blockade. Peripheral blood mononuclear cells were collected by leukapheresis, purified with Ficoll-Paque, and frozen in human serum with approximately 10% DMSO. Purity of sorted blood CD3+CD8+ cells was verified at >95% immediately after sorting, followed by DNA extraction. TCRbeta CDR3 regions were immunosequenced from genomic DNA with the immunoSEQ Assay. Before high-throughput sequencing, genomic DNA was amplified using bias-controlled multiplex PCR. The study's own analysis went as follows. To quantify the absolute abundance of each unique TCRbeta CDR3 region, the sequences were collapsed and filtered. Clonality, defined as 1 minus Pielou's evenness, was calculated using only productive rearrangements. A previously published method was used to identify clones with significantly greater frequencies in on-treatment samples than in baseline samples. Imported from immuneACCESS, the table was reduced by TCRdb to in-frame sequences with V and J called. These copies leave out some clones; in studies compared against another copy, an unresolved V gene accounts for under half, and the cause of the remainder is not known. That table furnishes V, J and clone size, whereas the DNA furnished D and trimming. The sample records around 15,000 clones, around 94% of which are singletons. The ten most abundant clones make up about 23% of the sample.

Recombination joined TRBV10-2 with TRBJ2-7; a tentative D match to TRBD2 spans 5 bases. Specimen: CD8+ T cells sorted from blood (inferred from file names), collected from a patient given nivolumab and ipilimumab in sequence. This clonotype was obtained from a human donor with melanoma. The nucleotide sequence reads TGCGCCAGCAGTGATGGAGGAGCCCACGAGCAGTACTTC. The resulting protein is CASSDGGAHEQYF.